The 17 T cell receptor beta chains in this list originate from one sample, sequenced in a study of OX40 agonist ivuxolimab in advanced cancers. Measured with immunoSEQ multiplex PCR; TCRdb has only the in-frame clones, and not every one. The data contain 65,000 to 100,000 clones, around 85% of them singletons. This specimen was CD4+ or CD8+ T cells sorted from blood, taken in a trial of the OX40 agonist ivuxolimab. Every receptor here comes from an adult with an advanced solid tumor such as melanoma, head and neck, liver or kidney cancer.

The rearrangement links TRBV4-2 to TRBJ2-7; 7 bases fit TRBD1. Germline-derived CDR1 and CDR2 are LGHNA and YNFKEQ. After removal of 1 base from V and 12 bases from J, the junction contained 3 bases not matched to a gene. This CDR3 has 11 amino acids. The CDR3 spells CASSQAGQSYF. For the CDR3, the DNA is TGTGCCAGCAGCCAAGCGGGACAGTCGTACTTC.

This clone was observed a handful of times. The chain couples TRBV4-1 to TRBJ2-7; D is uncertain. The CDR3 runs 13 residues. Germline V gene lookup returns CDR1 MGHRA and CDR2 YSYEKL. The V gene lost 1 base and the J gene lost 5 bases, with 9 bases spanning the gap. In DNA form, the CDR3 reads TGCGCCAGCAGCCAAGTAGGTAGGGACGAGCAGTACTTC. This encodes CASSQVGRDEQYF.

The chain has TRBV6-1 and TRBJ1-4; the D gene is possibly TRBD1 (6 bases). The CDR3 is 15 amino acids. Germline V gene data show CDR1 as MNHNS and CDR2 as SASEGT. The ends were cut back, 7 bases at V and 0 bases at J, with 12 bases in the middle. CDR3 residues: CASTDRPATNEKLFF. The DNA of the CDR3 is TGTGCCAGCACCGACAGGCCTGCAACTAATGAAAAACTGTTTTTT.

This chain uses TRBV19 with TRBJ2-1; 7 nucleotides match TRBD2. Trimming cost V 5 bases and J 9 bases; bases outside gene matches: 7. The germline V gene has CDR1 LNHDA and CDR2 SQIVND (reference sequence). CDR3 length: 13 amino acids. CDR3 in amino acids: CASSAGVQVEQFF. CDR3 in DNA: TGTGCCAGTAGTGCGGGAGTGCAGGTTGAGCAGTTCTTC.

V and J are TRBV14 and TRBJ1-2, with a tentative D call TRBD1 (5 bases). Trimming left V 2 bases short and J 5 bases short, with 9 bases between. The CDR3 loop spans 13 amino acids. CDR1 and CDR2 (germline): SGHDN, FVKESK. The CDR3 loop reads CASSQHDRYGYTF. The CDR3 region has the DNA TGTGCCAGCAGCCAACACGACAGATATGGCTACACCTTC.

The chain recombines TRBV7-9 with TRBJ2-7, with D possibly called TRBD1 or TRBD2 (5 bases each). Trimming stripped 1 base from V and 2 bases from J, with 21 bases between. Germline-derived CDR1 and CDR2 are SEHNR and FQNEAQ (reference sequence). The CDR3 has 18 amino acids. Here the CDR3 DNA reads TGTGCCAGCAGCTTAGTTAAAGGGGCGGGCAGGGACCCCTACGAGCAGTACTTC. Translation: CASSLVKGAGRDPYEQYF.

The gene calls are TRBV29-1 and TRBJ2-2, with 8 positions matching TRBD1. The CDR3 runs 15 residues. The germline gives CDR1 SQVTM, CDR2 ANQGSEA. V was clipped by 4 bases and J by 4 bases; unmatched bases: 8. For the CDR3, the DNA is TGCAGCGTTGTCGTCAGGACAGGGATCACCGGGGAGCTGTTTTTT. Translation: CSVVVRTGITGELFF.

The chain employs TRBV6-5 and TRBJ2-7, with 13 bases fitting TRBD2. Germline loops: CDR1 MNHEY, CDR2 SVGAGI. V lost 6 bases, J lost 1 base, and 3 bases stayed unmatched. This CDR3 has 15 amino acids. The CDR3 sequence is CASSLLAGGSYEQYF. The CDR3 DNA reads TGTGCCAGCAGCCTACTAGCGGGAGGGTCCTACGAGCAGTACTTC.

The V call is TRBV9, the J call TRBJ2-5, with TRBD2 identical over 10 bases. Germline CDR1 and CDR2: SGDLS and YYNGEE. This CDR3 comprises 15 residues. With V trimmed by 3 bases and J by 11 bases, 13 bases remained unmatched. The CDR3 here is CASSGARLAGLEQYF. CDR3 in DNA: TGTGCCAGCAGCGGTGCGAGACTAGCGGGCTTGGAGCAGTACTTC.

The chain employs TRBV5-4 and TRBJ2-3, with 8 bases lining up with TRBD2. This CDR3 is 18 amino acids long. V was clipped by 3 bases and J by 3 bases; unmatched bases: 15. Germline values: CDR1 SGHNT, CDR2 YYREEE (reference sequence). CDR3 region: CASSYQLIAGTATDTQYF. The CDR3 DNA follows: TGTGCCAGCAGCTACCAACTAATAGCGGGAACTGCGACAGATACGCAGTATTTT.

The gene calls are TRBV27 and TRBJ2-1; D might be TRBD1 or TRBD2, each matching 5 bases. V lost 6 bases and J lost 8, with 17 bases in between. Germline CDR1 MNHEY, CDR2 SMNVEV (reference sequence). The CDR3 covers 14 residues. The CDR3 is CASRAALGVYEQFF. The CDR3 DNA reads TGTGCCAGCAGGGCAGCACTAGGGGTCTATGAGCAGTTCTTC.

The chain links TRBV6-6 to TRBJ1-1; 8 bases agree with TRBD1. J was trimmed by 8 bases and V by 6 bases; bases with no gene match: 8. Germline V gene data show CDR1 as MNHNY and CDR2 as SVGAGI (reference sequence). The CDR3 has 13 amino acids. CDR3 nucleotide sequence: TGTGCCAGCAGCCTTGAGACAGGGGTAGAAGCTTTCTTT. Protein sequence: CASSLETGVEAFF.

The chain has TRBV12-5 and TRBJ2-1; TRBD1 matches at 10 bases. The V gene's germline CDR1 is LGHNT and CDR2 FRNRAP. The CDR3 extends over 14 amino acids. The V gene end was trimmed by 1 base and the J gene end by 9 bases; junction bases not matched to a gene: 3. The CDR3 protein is CASGLERTGGEQFF. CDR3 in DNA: TGTGCTAGTGGTTTGGAACGGACAGGGGGTGAGCAGTTCTTC.

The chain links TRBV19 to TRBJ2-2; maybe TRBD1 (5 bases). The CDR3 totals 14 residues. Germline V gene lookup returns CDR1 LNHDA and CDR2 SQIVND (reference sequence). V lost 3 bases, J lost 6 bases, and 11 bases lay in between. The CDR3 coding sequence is TGTGCCAGTAGTATTCAGGGTAACCCCGGGGAGCTGTTTTTT. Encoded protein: CASSIQGNPGELFF.

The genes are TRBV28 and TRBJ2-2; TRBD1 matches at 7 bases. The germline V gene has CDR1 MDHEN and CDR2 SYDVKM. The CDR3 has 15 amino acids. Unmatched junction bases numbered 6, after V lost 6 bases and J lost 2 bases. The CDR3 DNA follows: TGTGCCAGCAGAACCGGGACAGAAAACACCGGGGAGCTGTTTTTT. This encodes CASRTGTENTGELFF.

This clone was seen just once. CDR3 in DNA: TGTGCCAGCAGTTACGCGTTTGCCCCCTACGAGCAGTACTTC. Protein sequence: CASSYAFAPYEQYF. The V call is TRBV6-5, the J call TRBJ2-7; D is ambiguous. This CDR3 has 14 residues. The germline gives CDR1 MNHEY, CDR2 SVGAGI. The V end was cut by 2 bases, the J end by 2 bases, with 10 bases between.

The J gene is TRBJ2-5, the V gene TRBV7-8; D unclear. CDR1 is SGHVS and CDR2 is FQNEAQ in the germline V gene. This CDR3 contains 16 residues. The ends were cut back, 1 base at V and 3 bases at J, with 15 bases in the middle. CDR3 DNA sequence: TGTGCCAGCAGCTTAGGTTACGTGCGCCAAAAAGAGACCCAGTACTTC. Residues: CASSLGYVRQKETQYF.